This TCR beta chain was obtained from a study of naive and memory T cell subsets. TCR cDNA received a 3' ligated oligonucleotide that carried a UMI. This clonotype appeared many times. Germline values: CDR1 DFQATT, CDR2 SNEGSKA (reference sequence). CDR3 length: 15 amino acids. Trimming removed 3 bases at V and 1 base at J, with 16 bases between. Four PCR rounds used nested alpha and beta constant region primers plus the SP2 primer. TCRdb passed the 5' RACE reads through MiXCR, listing each CDR3 protein once. The profile shows 45,000 to 55,000 distinct CDR3 sequences, about 4.4% of them singletons. The TCR originated in a female donor in good health. This chain uses TRBV20-1 with TRBJ2-7; D possibly corresponds to TRBD2 (5 bases). The CDR3 loop reads CSASPVAGASYEQYF. DNA for the CDR3: TGCAGTGCTAGTCCGGTCGCGGGTGCTTCCTACGAGCAGTACTTC.